The TCR beta chain under discussion was sequenced for a study of CD8 T cells in ankylosing spondylitis. Points from the study as a whole: The clones that were linked to disease were reported to be significantly enriched in matched synovial fluid samples from ankylosing spondylitis patients. Typical of ankylosing spondylitis blood, it appeared, was a TCR beta motif of seven to nine highly homologous variants.

This CDR3 comprises 15 residues. CDR1 SNHLY and CDR2 FYNNEI come from the germline V gene. V lost 2 bases to trimming and J lost 4 bases, with 13 bases between them. In its sample, this clonotype was seen once. Its specificity is unknown. Scientists made TCR beta libraries using quantitative 5'-RACE with molecular barcodes. TCRdb redid the calling of the 5' RACE reads with MiXCR, one entry per CDR3 protein. The sample consists of roughly 670,000 distinct CDR3 sequences, over 15% of them appearing once. The sample was blood, either unsorted or a sorted T cell fraction (not recorded which). The chain joins TRBV2 to TRBJ2-3; tentatively, D is TRBD1 or TRBD2 (6 bases each). This TCR was sampled from a male donor with ankylosing spondylitis. This CDR3 is CASSEYMGGPDTQYF. The CDR3 nucleotides are TGTGCCAGCAGTGAATATATGGGGGGCCCAGATACGCAGTATTTT.